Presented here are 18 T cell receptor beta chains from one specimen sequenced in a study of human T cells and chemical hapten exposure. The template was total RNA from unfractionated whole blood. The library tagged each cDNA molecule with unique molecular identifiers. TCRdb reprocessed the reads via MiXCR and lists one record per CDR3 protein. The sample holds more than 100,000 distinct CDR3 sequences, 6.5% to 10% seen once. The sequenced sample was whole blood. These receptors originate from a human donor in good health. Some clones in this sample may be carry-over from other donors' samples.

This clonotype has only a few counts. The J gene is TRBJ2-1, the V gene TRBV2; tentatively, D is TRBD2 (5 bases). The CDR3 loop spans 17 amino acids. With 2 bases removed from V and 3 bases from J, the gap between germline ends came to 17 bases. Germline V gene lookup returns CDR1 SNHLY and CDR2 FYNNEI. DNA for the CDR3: TGTGCCAGCAGTGAAAGTGCGTCGGGAAAATTCTACAATGAGCAGTTCTTC. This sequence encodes CASSESASGKFYNEQFF.

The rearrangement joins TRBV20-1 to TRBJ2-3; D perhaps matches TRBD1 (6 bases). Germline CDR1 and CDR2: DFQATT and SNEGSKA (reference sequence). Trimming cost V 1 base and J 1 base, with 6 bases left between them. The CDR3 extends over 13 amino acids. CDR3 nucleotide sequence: TGCAGTGCTAGAGGGGGGCGCACAGATACGCAGTATTTT. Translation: CSARGGRTDTQYF.

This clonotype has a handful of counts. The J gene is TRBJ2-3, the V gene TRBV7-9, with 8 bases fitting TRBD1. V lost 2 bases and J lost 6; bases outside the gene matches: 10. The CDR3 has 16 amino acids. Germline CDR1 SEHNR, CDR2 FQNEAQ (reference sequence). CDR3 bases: TGTGCCAGCAGCTTAAACCTACAGGGGGGACGTGATACGCAGTATTTT. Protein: CASSLNLQGGRDTQYF. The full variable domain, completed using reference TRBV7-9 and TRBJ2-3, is DTGVSQNPRHKITKRGQNVTFRCDPISEHNRLYWYRQTLGQGPEFLTYFQNEAQLEKSRLLSDRFSAERPKGSFSTLEIQRTEQGDSAMYLCASSLNLQGGRDTQYFGPGTRLTVL.

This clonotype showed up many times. The CDR3 DNA is TGTGCCACCAGCAGAGTACAGGTTACTGAAGCTTTCTTT. Translation gives CATSRVQVTEAFF. V and J are TRBV15 and TRBJ1-1, with D perhaps TRBD1 (5 bases). The germline V gene encodes CDR1 LNHNV and CDR2 YYDKDF (reference sequence). The CDR3 is 13 amino acids. The V gene lost 1 base and the J gene lost 5 bases, with 8 bases spanning the gap.

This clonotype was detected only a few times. The CDR3 loop is CASSPRGTMGATWHEQYF. CDR3 in DNA: TGTGCCAGCAGCCCAAGAGGGACAATGGGGGCCACCTGGCACGAGCAGTACTTC. This chain links TRBV11-2 with TRBJ2-7; D perhaps matches TRBD1 (6 bases). Per the germline V gene, CDR1 is SGHAT and CDR2 is FQNNGV. V was pared by 5 bases and J by 5 bases, with 28 bases between. The length of the CDR3 is 18 residues.

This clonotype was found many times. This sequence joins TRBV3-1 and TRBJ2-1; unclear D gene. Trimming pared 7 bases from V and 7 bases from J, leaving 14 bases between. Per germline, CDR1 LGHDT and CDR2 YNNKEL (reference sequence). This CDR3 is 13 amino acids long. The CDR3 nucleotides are TGTGCCAGCACCCTATCACCCCAGAATGAGCAGTTCTTC. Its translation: CASTLSPQNEQFF.

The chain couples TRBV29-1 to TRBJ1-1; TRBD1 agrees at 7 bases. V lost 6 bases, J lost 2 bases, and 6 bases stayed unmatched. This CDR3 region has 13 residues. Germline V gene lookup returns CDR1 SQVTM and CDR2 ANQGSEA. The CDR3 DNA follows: TGCAGCGTGATTCGACAGGGCAACACTGAAGCTTTCTTT. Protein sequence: CSVIRQGNTEAFF.

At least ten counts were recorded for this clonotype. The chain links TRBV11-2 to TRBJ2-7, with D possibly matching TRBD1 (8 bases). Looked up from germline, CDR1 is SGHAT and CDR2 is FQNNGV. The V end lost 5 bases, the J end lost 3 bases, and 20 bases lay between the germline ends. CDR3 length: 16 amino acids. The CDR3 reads CASSLGGGTGIYEQYF. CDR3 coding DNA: TGTGCCAGCAGCCTAGGGGGAGGGACAGGCATCTACGAGCAGTACTTC.

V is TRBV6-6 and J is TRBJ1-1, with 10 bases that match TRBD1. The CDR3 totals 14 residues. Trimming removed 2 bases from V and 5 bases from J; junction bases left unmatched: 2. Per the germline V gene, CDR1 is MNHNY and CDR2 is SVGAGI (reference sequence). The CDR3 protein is CASSYEGQGTEAFF. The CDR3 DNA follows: TGTGCCAGCAGTTACGAGGGACAGGGGACTGAAGCTTTCTTT.

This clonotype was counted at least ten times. The chain's CDR3 is CASSYSPPYYEQYF. CDR3 coding DNA: TGTGCCAGCAGTTACTCCCCCCCTTATTACGAGCAGTACTTC. The gene calls are TRBV12-3 or TRBV12-4 and TRBJ2-7; D unclear. V was shortened by 4 bases and J by 4 bases, with 14 bases between the two germline ends. The CDR3 loop spans 14 amino acids.

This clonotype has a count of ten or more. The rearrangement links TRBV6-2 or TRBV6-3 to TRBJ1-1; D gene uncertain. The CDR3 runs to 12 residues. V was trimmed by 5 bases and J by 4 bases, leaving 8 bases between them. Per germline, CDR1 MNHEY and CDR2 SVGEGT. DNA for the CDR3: TGTGCCAGCAGTCCACAACCCACTGAAGCTTTCTTT. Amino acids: CASSPQPTEAFF.

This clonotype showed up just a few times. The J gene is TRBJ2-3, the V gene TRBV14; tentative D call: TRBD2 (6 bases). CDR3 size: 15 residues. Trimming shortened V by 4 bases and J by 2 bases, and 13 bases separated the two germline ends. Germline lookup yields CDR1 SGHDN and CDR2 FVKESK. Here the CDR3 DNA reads TGTGCCAGCAGCCGCGGGGATCCTATCACAGATACGCAGTATTTT. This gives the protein CASSRGDPITDTQYF.

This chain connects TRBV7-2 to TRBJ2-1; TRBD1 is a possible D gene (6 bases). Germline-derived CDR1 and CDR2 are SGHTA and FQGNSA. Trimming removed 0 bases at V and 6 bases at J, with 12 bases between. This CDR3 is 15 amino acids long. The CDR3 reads CASSLALNRANEQFF. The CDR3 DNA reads TGTGCCAGCAGCTTAGCGCTCAACAGGGCCAATGAGCAGTTCTTC.

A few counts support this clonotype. The CDR3 loop is CASSLGPGAGQYF. The CDR3 coding sequence is TGTGCCAGCAGTTTAGGTCCGGGGGCCGGGCAGTACTTC. This chain connects TRBV12-3 or TRBV12-4 to TRBJ2-7; either TRBD1 or TRBD2 may supply D (6 bases each). Trimming cost V 1 base and J 9 bases, with 13 bases left between them. This CDR3 contains 13 residues.

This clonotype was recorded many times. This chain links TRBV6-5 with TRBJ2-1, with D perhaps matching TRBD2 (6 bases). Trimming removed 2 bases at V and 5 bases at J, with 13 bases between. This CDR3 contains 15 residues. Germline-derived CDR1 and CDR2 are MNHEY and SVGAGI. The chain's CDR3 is CASSYGGESDNEQFF. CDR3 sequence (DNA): TGTGCCAGCAGTTACGGAGGGGAATCGGACAATGAGCAGTTCTTC.

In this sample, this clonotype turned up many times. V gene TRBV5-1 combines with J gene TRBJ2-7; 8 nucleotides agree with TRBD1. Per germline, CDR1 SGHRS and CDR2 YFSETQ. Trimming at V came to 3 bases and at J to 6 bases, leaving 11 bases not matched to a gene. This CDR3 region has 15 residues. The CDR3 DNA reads TGCGCCAGCAGCTACGGTTACGGGACAGGAGCCGAGCAGTACTTC. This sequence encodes CASSYGYGTGAEQYF.

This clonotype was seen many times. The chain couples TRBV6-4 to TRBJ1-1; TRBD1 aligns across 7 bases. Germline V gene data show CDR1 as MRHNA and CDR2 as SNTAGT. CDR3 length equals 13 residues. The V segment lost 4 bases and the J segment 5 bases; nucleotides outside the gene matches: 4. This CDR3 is CASSATGRTEAFF. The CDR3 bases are TGTGCCAGCAGTGCGACAGGGCGAACTGAAGCTTTCTTT.

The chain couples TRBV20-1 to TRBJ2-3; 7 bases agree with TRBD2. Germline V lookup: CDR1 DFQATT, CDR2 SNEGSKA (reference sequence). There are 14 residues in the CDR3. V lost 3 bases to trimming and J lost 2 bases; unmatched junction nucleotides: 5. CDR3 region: CSASGGTYTDTQYF. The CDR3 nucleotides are TGCAGTGCTAGCGGGGGGACCTACACAGATACGCAGTATTTT.